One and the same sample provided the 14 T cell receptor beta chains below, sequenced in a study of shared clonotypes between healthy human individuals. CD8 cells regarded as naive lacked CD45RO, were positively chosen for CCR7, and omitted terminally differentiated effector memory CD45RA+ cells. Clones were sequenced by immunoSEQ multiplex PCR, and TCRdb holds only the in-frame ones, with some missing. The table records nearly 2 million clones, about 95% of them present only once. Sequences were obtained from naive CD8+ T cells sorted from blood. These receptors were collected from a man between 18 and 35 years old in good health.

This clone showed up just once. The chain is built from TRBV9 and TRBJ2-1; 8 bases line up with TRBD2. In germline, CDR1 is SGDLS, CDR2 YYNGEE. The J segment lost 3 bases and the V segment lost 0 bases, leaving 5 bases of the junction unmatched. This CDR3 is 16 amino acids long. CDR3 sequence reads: CASSVGAGGHYNEQFF. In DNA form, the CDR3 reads TGTGCCAGCAGCGTAGGGGCGGGAGGCCACTACAATGAGCAGTTCTTC.

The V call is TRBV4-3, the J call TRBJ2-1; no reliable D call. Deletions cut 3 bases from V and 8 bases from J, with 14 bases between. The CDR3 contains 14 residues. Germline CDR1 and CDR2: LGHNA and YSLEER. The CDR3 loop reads CASSQGAWVYEQFF. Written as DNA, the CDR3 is TGCGCCAGCAGCCAGGGCGCCTGGGTGTATGAGCAGTTCTTC.

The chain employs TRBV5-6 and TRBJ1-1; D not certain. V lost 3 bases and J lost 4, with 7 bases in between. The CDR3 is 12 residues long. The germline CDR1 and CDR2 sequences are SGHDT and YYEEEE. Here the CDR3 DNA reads TGTGCCAGCAGCTGGACCTCCACTGAAGCTTTCTTT. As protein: CASSWTSTEAFF.

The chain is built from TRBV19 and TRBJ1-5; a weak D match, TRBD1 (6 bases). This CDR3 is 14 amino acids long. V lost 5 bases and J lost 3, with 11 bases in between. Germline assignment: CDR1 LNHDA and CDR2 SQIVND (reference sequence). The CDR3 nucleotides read TGTGCCAGTAGTTTCGGACAGAACAATCAGCCCCAGCATTTT. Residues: CASSFGQNNQPQHF.

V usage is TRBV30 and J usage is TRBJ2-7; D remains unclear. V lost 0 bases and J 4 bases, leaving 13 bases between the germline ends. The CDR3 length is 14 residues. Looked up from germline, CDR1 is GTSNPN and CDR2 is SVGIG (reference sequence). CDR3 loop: CAWSVEAAPYEQYF. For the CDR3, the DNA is TGTGCCTGGAGTGTAGAGGCCGCGCCTTACGAGCAGTACTTC.

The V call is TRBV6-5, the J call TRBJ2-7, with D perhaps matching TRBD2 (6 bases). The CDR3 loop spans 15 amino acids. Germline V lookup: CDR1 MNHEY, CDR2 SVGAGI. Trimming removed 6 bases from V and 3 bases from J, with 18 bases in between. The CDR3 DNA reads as TGTGCCAGCAGCCCCGCCGGGGCGGGATTCTACGAGCAGTACTTC. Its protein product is CASSPAGAGFYEQYF.

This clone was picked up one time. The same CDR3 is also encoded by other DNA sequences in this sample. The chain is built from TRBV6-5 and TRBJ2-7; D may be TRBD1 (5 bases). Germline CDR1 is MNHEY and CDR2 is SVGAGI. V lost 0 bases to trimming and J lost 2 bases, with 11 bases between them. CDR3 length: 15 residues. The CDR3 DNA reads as TGTGCCAGCAGTTACTCGGGGCAGGCCGCCTACGAGCAGTACTTC. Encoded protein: CASSYSGQAAYEQYF.

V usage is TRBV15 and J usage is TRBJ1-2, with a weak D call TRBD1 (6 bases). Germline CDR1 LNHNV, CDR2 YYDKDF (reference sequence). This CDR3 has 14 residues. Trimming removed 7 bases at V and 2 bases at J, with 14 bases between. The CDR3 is CATTQGGENYGYTF. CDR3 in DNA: TGTGCCACCACACAGGGTGGTGAAAACTATGGCTACACCTTC.

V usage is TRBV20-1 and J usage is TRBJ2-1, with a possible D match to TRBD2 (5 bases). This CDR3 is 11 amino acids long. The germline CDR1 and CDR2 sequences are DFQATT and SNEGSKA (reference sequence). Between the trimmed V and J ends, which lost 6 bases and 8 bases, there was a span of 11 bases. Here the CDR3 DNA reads TGCAGTGCAACTAGTTTCGATGAGCAGTTCTTC. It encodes CSATSFDEQFF.

CDR3 protein: CASSLGEGSGNTIYF. CDR3 DNA: TGTGCCAGCAGTCTGGGAGAGGGATCTGGAAACACCATATATTTT. This chain connects TRBV5-5 to TRBJ1-3, with unresolved D. There are 15 residues in the CDR3. V lost 5 bases and J lost 1, with 13 bases in between. The germline gives CDR1 SGHKS, CDR2 YYEKEE (reference sequence). Full variable domain (remainder filled in from reference TRBV5-5 and TRBJ1-3): DAGVTQSPTHLIKTRGQQVTLRCSPISGHKSVSWYQQVLGQGPQFIFQYYEKEERGRGNFPDRFSARQFPNYSSELNVNALLLGDSALYLCASSLGEGSGNTIYFGEGSWLTVV.

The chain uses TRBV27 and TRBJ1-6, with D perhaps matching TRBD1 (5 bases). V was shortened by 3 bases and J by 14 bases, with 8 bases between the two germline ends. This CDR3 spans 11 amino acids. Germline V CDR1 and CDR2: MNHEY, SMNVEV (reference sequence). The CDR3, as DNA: TGTGCCAGCAGTTTCGGGGGGACCCTCCACTTT. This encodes CASSFGGTLHF.

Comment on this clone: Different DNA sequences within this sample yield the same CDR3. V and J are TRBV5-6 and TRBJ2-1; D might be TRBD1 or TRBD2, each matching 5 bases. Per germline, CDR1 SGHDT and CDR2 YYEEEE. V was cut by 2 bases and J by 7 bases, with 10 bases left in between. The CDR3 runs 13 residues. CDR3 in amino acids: CASSFLEGNEQFF. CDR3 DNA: TGTGCCAGCAGCTTCCTAGAGGGGAATGAGCAGTTCTTC.

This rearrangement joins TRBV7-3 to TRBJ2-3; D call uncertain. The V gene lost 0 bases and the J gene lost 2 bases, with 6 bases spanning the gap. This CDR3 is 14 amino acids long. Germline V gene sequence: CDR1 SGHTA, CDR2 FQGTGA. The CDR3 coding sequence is TGTGCCAGCAGCTTAACTGTGCCCACAGATACGCAGTATTTT. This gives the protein CASSLTVPTDTQYF.

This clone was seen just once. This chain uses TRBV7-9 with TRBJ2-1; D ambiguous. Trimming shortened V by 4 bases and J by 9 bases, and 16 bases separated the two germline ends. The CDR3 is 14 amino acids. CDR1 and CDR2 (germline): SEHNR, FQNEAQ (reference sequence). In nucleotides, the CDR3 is TGTGCCAGCAGCTCCCAAACCCCTAGGCTTGAGCAGTTCTTC. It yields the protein CASSSQTPRLEQFF.